These 20 T cell receptor beta chains were all obtained from the same sample, sequenced in a study of cytomegalovirus exposure and HLA in healthy donors. The PCR employed 60 Vbeta primers together with 13 Jbeta primers. Clones were read by immunoSEQ multiplex PCR, and TCRdb kept only the in-frame ones, dropping some. The top ten hold around 1.7% of the sample, which has approximately 150,000 clones, roughly 80% seen once. Sequencing was done on a sample of PBMCs. The receptors here all came from a female donor in good health and CMV-seronegative.

J is TRBJ2-7 and V is TRBV27; TRBD1 is a possible D gene (6 bases). CDR3 length: 13 residues. Per germline, CDR1 MNHEY and CDR2 SMNVEV (reference sequence). V lost 5 bases to trimming and J lost 5 bases, with 13 bases between them. CDR3 sequence reads: CASSHRAGDEQYF. The CDR3 DNA follows: TGTGCCAGCAGTCACCGGGCAGGGGACGAGCAGTACTTC.

V gene TRBV10-1 combines with J gene TRBJ2-5; 11 nucleotides align to TRBD1. CDR1 and CDR2 from the germline V gene are WNHNN and SYGVQD (reference sequence). After removal of 3 bases from V and 4 bases from J, the junction contained 4 bases not matched to a gene. The CDR3 extends over 15 amino acids. CDR3 in DNA: TGCGCCAGCAGTGATTTGGGACAGGGGGGAGAGACCCAGTACTTC. Translated: CASSDLGQGGETQYF.

J is TRBJ2-1 and V is TRBV7-3; 13 bases fit TRBD2. The V gene's germline CDR1 is SGHTA and CDR2 FQGTGA. This CDR3 has 14 amino acids. The junction had 4 bases not matched to a gene; V was cut back by 4 bases and J by 10 bases. CDR3 DNA sequence: TGTGCCAGCAGCTCCGGACTAGCGGGAGAGGAGCAGTTCTTC. It is translated as CASSSGLAGEEQFF.

This clone was detected once. The rearrangement links TRBV28 to TRBJ2-7, with 7 bases lining up with TRBD2. This CDR3 region has 15 residues. The V gene's germline CDR1 is MDHEN and CDR2 SYDVKM. The J segment lost 4 bases and the V segment lost 5 bases, leaving 11 bases of the junction unmatched. The chain's CDR3 is CASSTRVRGGYEQYF. The CDR3 region has the DNA TGTGCCAGCAGTACCAGGGTGAGGGGAGGGTACGAGCAGTACTTC.

This clone was detected a few times. This chain uses TRBV4-2 with TRBJ2-5; possible D gene TRBD2, 6 bases. CDR1 is LGHNA and CDR2 is YNFKEQ in the germline V gene. V lost 0 bases and J lost 4, with 12 bases in between. The CDR3 sequence is 15 residues long. CDR3 loop: CASSQDPGESETQYF. As DNA, the CDR3 is TGTGCCAGCAGCCAAGATCCGGGGGAGTCAGAGACCCAGTACTTC.

CDR3 loop: CASSFRGEAFF. The CDR3 DNA is TGTGCCAGCAGTTTTCGGGGTGAAGCTTTCTTT. The chain combines TRBV27 with TRBJ1-1; D remains unclear. Germline V gene data show CDR1 as MNHEY and CDR2 as SMNVEV (reference sequence). The CDR3 is 11 amino acids. Trimming removed 3 bases at V and 7 bases at J, with 6 bases between.

The chain uses TRBV7-2 and TRBJ1-2; TRBD1 agrees at 7 bases. There are 14 residues in the CDR3. J was trimmed by 7 bases and V by 5 bases; bases with no gene match: 10. From germline, CDR1 is SGHTA and CDR2 FQGNSA. The CDR3 DNA reads as TGTGCCAGCAGCCTTATCACCACAGGGGTTGGCTACACCTTC. This encodes CASSLITTGVGYTF.

The V gene is TRBV19, the J gene TRBJ2-1, with TRBD1 matching 7 bases. With V trimmed by 5 bases and J by 2 bases, 9 bases remained unmatched. Germline values: CDR1 LNHDA, CDR2 SQIVND (reference sequence). This CDR3 is 16 amino acids long. The CDR3 reads CASSSRQGPTYNEQFF. The CDR3 DNA reads TGTGCCAGTAGTTCCAGACAGGGACCTACCTACAATGAGCAGTTCTTC.

The chain is built from TRBV19 and TRBJ1-6, with TRBD1 as a possible D gene (6 bases). The CDR3 length is 20 residues. V dropped 7 bases and J dropped 0 bases, with 25 bases sitting between them. Germline lookup yields CDR1 LNHDA and CDR2 SQIVND (reference sequence). CDR3 nucleotides: TGTGCCAGTACCCCCTTTCCCCCGGACAGCTCGAGCTCCTATAATTCACCCCTCCACTTT. This gives the protein CASTPFPPDSSSSYNSPLHF.

Only a few counts were recorded for this clone. The rearrangement uses TRBV28 and TRBJ1-1; D not resolved. CDR3 length: 12 residues. Germline-derived CDR1 and CDR2 are MDHEN and SYDVKM. V lost 2 bases, J lost 3 bases, and 4 bases lay in between. CDR3 sequence reads: CASSLTDTEAFF. CDR3 in DNA: TGTGCCAGCAGTTTAACAGACACTGAAGCTTTCTTT.

The chain combines TRBV28 with TRBJ2-5, with 9 positions matching TRBD1. The CDR3 is 14 amino acids. Per germline, CDR1 MDHEN and CDR2 SYDVKM. V shed 5 bases, J shed 4 bases, and the junction held 5 bases outside the gene matches. Here the CDR3 reads CASSQGQGRETQYF. DNA of the CDR3: TGTGCCAGCAGTCAAGGACAGGGGCGAGAGACCCAGTACTTC.

V and J are TRBV10-1 and TRBJ1-1, with TRBD1 identical over 11 bases. CDR3 length: 16 amino acids. The germline V gene has CDR1 WNHNN and CDR2 SYGVQD (reference sequence). The trim removed 5 bases at V and 5 bases at J, leaving 10 bases unmatched. As DNA, the CDR3 is TGCGCCAGCAGTTACAGTCAGGACAGGGGGCTTACTGAAGCTTTCTTT. Translation gives CASSYSQDRGLTEAFF.

The sample holds one count of this clone. J is TRBJ2-7 and V is TRBV5-1; D possibly corresponds to TRBD1 (8 bases). Trimming shortened V by 5 bases and J by 6 bases, and 21 bases separated the two germline ends. Looked up from germline, CDR1 is SGHRS and CDR2 is YFSETQ. The CDR3 extends over 15 amino acids. This chain's CDR3 is CASRQGEGRFGEQYF. The CDR3 bases are TGCGCCAGCAGACAGGGGGAGGGGAGATTCGGCGAGCAGTACTTC.

The chain combines TRBV2 with TRBJ1-5, with no clear D. Germline values: CDR1 SNHLY, CDR2 FYNNEI. CDR3 size: 14 residues. V lost 3 bases and J lost 0, with 6 bases in between. The chain's CDR3 is CASSDGFSNQPQHF. The CDR3 region has the DNA TGTGCCAGCAGTGACGGGTTTAGCAATCAGCCCCAGCATTTT.

The rearrangement joins TRBV6-1 to TRBJ1-2; no firm D call. CDR1 and CDR2 (germline): MNHNS, SASEGT. V was trimmed by 4 bases and J by 4 bases, leaving 10 bases between them. This CDR3 region has 13 residues. Here the CDR3 reads CASSVSERYGYTF. CDR3 nucleotides: TGTGCCAGCAGTGTAAGCGAACGCTATGGCTACACCTTC.

Only a few counts were recorded for this clone. This chain uses TRBV5-1 with TRBJ1-1; TRBD1 matches at 10 bases. This CDR3 has 19 residues. V was clipped by 3 bases and J by 1 base; unmatched bases: 15. Germline V gene lookup returns CDR1 SGHRS and CDR2 YFSETQ. CDR3 coding DNA: TGCGCCAGCAGCTGGCGGGACAGGGGTCTTAAACACCCGAACACTGAAGCTTTCTTT. The encoded protein is CASSWRDRGLKHPNTEAFF.

This rearrangement joins TRBV5-1 to TRBJ2-3; no reliable D call. CDR3 length: 12 amino acids. Per the germline V gene, CDR1 is SGHRS and CDR2 is YFSETQ. Deletions cut 0 bases from V and 5 bases from J, with 4 bases between. The DNA for the CDR3 is TGCGCCAGCAGCTTGGATCGAGATACGCAGTATTTT. It is translated as CASSLDRDTQYF.

The chain recombines TRBV7-3 with TRBJ2-3; 7 bases match TRBD2. Germline loops: CDR1 SGHTA, CDR2 FQGTGA. The CDR3 has 16 amino acids. Unmatched junction bases numbered 13, after V lost 5 bases and J lost 5 bases. The CDR3 loop reads CASSAIPGRIEDTQYF. CDR3 nucleotide sequence: TGTGCCAGCAGCGCTATTCCCGGGAGGATAGAAGATACGCAGTATTTT.

V is TRBV5-1 and J is TRBJ1-2, with a weak D call TRBD1 (6 bases). The CDR3 is 14 residues long. Germline CDR1 and CDR2: SGHRS and YFSETQ. The V and J ends lost 2 bases and 6 bases respectively, with 14 bases between them. The CDR3 sequence: CASSFAQGPDGYTF. DNA of the CDR3: TGCGCCAGCAGCTTTGCCCAGGGGCCGGATGGCTACACCTTC.

The V gene is TRBV28, the J gene TRBJ2-7, with 7 bases lining up with TRBD1. Per the germline V gene, CDR1 is MDHEN and CDR2 is SYDVKM. With V trimmed by 5 bases and J by 2 bases, 6 bases remained unmatched. This CDR3 has 14 residues. The chain's CDR3 is CASSNGQDAYEQYF. In nucleotides, the CDR3 is TGTGCCAGCAGTAACGGACAGGATGCCTACGAGCAGTACTTC.